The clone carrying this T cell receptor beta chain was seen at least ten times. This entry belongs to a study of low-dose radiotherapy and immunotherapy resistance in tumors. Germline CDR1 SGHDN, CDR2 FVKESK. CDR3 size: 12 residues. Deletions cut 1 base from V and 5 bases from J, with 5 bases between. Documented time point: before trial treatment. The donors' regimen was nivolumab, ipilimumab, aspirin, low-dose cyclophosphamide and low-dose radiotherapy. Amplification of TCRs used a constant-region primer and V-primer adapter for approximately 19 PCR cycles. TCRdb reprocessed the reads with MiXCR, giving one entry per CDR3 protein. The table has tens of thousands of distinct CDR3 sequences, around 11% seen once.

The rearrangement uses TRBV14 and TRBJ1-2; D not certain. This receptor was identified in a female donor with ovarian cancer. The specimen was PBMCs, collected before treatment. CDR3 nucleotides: TGTGCCAGCAGCCAAGTGGGGTATGGCTACACCTTC. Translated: CASSQVGYGYTF.